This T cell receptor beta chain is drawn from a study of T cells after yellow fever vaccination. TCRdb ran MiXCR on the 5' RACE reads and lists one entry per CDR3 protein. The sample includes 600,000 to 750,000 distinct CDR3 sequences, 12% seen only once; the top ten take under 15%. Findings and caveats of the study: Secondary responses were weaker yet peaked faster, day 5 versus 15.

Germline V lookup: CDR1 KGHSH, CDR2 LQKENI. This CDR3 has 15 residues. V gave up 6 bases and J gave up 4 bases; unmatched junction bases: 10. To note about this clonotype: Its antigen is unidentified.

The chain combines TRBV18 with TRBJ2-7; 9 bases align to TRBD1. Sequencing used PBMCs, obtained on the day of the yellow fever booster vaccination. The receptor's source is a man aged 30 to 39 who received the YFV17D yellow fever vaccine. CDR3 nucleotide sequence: TGTGCCAGCTCCCTTGGACAGGGGAGCAATTACGAGCAGTACTTC. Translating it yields CASSLGQGSNYEQYF. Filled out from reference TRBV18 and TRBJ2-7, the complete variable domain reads NAGVMQNPRHLVRRRGQEARLRCSPMKGHSHVYWYRQLPEEGLKFMVYLQKENIIDESGMPKERFSAEFPKEGPSILRIQQVVRGDSAAYFCASSLGQGSNYEQYFGPGTRLTVT.